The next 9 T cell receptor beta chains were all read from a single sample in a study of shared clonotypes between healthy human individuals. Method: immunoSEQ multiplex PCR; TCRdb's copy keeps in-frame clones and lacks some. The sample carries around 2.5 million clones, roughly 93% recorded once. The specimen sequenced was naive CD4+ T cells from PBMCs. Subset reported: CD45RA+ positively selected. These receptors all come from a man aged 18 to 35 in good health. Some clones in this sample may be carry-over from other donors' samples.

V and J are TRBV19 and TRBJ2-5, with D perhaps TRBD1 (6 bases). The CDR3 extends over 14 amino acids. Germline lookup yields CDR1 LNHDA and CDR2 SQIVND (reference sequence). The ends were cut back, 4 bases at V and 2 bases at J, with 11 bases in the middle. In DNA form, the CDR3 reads TGTGCCAGTAGTAAACGGACAGTGCAAGAGACCCAGTACTTC. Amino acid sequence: CASSKRTVQETQYF.

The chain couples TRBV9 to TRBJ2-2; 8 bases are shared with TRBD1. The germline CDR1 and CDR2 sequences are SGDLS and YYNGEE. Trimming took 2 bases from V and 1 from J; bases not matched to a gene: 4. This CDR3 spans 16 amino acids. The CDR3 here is CASSVLGTGNTGELFF. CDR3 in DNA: TGTGCCAGCAGCGTTCTCGGGACAGGGAACACCGGGGAGCTGTTTTTT.

CDR3 sequence reads: CASSGLGLWDEQFF. The CDR3 bases are TGTGCCAGCAGCGGCCTCGGACTATGGGATGAGCAGTTCTTC. The chain carries TRBV6-1 and TRBJ2-1, with D possibly being TRBD2 (6 bases). This CDR3 is built from 14 residues. The germline V and J ends were trimmed by 6 bases and 8 bases, with 17 bases remaining between them. From germline, CDR1 is MNHNS and CDR2 SASEGT.

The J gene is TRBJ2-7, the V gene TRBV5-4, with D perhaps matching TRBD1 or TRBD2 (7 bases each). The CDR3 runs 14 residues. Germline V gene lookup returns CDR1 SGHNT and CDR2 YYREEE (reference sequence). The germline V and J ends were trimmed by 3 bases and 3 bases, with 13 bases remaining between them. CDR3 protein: CASSSGGVVYEQYF. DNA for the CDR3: TGTGCCAGCAGCTCAGGGGGGGTGGTCTACGAGCAGTACTTC.

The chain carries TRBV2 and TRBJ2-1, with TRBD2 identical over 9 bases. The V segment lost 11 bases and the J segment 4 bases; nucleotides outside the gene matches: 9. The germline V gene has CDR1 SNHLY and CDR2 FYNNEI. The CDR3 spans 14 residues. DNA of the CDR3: TGTGCCGGGATGGCTAGCGGGACTTACAATGAGCAGTTCTTC. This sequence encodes CAGMASGTYNEQFF.

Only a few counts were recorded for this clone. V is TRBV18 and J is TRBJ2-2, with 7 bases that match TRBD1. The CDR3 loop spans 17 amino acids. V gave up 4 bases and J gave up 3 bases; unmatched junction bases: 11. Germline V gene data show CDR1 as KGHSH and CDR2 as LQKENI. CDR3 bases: TGTGCCAGCTCACGAGGACAGGTCGGGTTTGACACCGGGGAGCTGTTTTTT. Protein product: CASSRGQVGFDTGELFF.

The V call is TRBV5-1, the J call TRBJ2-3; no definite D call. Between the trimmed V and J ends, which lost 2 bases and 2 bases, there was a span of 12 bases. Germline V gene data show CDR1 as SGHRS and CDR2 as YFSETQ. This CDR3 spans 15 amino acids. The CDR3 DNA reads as TGCGCCAGCAGCTTTTCAACCGCTGTCACAGATACGCAGTATTTT. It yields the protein CASSFSTAVTDTQYF.

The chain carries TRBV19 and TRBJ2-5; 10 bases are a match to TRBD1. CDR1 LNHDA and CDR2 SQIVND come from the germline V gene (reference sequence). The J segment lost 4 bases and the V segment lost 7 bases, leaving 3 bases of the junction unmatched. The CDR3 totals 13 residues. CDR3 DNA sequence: TGTGCCAGTACAGACAGGGGGCTAGAGACCCAGTACTTC. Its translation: CASTDRGLETQYF.

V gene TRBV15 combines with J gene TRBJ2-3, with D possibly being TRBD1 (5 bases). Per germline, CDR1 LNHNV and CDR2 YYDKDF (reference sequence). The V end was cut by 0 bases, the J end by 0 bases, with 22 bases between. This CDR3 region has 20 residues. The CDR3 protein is CATSRDISIGAGYSTDTQYF. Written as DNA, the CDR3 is TGTGCCACCAGCAGAGATATCTCTATTGGGGCAGGCTACAGCACAGATACGCAGTATTTT. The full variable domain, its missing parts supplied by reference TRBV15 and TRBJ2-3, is DAMVIQNPRYQVTQFGKPVTLSCSQTLNHNVMYWYQQKSSQAPKLLFHYYDKDFNNEADTPDNFQSRRPNTSFCFLDIRSPGLGDTAMYLCATSRDISIGAGYSTDTQYFGPGTRLTVL.